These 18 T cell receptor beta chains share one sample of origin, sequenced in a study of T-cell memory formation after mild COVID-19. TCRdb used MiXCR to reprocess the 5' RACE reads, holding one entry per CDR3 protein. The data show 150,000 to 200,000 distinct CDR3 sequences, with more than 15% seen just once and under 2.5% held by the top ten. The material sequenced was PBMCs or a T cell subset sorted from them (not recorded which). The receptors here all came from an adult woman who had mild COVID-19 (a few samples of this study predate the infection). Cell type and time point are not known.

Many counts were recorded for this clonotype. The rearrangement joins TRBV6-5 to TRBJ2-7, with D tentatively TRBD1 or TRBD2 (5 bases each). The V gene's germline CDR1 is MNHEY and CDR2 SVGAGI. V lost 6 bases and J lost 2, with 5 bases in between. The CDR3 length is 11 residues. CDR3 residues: CASRGPYEQYF. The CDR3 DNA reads TGTGCCAGCAGGGGACCCTACGAGCAGTACTTC.

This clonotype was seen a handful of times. CDR3 nucleotide sequence: TGTGCCAGCAGCCAGCGAAGTCGGGAGACCCAGTACTTC. Its translation: CASSQRSRETQYF. V and J are TRBV3-1 and TRBJ2-5; D is uncertain. This CDR3 is 13 amino acids long. Germline V CDR1 and CDR2: LGHDT, YNNKEL (reference sequence). V lost 3 bases and J 5 bases, leaving 10 bases between the germline ends.

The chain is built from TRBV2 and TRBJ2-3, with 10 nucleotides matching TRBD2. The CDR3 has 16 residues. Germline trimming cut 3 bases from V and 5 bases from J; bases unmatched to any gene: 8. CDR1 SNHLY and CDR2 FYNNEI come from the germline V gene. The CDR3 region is CASSEQREGWGDTQYF. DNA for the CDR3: TGTGCCAGCAGTGAGCAGCGGGAGGGTTGGGGAGATACGCAGTATTTT.

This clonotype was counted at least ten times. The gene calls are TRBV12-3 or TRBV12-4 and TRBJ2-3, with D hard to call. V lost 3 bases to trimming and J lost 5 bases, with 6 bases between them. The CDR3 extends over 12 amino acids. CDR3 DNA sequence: TGTGCCAGCAGTTTTAGGGTAGATACGCAGTATTTT. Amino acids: CASSFRVDTQYF.

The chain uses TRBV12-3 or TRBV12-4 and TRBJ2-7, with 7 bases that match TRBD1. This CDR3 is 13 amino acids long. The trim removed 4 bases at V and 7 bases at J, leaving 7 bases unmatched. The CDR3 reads CASSSRDSAEQYF. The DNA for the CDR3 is TGTGCCAGCAGTTCCCGGGACAGCGCTGAGCAGTACTTC.

The CDR3 sequence: CASSVGAGVTSYEQYF. The CDR3 DNA sequence: TGTGCCAGCAGCGTAGGAGCGGGCGTCACTTCCTACGAGCAGTACTTC. This chain joins TRBV9 and TRBJ2-7; D is perhaps TRBD2 (6 bases). Per germline, CDR1 SGDLS and CDR2 YYNGEE. This CDR3 is 16 amino acids long. Between the trimmed V and J ends, which lost 0 bases and 1 base, there was a span of 14 bases.

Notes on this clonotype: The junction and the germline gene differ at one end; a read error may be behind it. CDR3 sequence reads: CSARGRGTGNEQLF. CDR3 nucleotide sequence: TGCAGTGCTAGGGGTAGGGGAACAGGCAATGAGCAGTTATTC. The chain uses TRBV20-1 and TRBJ2-1; tentatively, D is TRBD1 (5 bases). CDR3 size: 14 residues. The germline gives CDR1 DFQATT, CDR2 SNEGSKA (reference sequence).

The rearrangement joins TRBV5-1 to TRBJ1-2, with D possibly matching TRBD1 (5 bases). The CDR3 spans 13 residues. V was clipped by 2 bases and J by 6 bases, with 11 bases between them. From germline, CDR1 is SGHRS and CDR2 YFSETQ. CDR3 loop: CASSFGTIDGYTF. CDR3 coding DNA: TGCGCCAGCAGCTTCGGGACGATTGATGGCTACACCTTC.

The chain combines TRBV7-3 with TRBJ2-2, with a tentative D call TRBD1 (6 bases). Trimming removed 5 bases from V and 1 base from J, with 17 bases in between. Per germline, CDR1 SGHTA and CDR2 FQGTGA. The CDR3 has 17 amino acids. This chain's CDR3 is CASSPYPGTLNTGELFF. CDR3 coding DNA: TGTGCCAGCAGCCCGTACCCCGGGACACTGAACACCGGGGAGCTGTTTTTT.

The CDR3 reads CATSDPGQSYGYTF. The CDR3 DNA follows: TGTGCCACCAGTGACCCTGGACAGAGTTATGGCTACACCTTC. The chain carries TRBV24-1 and TRBJ1-2, with TRBD1 as a possible D gene (6 bases). Germline V gene lookup returns CDR1 KGHDR and CDR2 SFDVKD. The length of the CDR3 is 14 residues. Trimming left V 4 bases short and J 5 bases short, with 13 bases between.

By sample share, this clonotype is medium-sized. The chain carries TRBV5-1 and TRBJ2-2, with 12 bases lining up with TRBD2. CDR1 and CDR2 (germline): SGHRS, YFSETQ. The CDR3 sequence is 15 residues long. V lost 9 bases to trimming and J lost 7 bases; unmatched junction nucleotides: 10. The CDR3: CATSSGGAADGELFF. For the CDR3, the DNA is TGCGCCACCTCTAGCGGGGGGGCCGCGGACGGGGAGCTGTTTTTT. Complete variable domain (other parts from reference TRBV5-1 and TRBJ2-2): KAGVTQTPRYLIKTRGQQVTLSCSPISGHRSVSWYQQTPGQGLQFLFEYFSETQRNKGNFPGRFSGRQFSNSRSEMNVSTLELGDSALYLCATSSGGAADGELFFGEGSRLTVL.

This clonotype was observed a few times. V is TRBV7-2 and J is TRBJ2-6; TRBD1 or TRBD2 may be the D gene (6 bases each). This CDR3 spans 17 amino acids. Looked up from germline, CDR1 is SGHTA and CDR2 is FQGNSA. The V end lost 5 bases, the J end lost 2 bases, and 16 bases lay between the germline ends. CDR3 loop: CASSRQGGLTGANVLTF. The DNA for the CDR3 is TGTGCCAGCAGCCGACAAGGGGGGCTCACTGGGGCCAACGTCCTGACTTTC.

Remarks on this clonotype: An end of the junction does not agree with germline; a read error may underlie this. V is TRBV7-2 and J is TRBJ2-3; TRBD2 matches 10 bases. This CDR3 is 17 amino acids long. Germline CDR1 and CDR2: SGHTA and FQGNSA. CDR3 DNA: TGTGACAGCAGCGTTGATGGGACTAGCGTGTCTCCAGATACGCAGTATTTT. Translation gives CDSSVDGTSVSPDTQYF.

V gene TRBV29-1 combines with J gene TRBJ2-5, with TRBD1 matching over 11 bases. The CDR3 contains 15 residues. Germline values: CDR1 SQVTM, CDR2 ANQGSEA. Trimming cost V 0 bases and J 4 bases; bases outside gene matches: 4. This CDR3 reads CSVEDVGQGAETQYF. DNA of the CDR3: TGCAGCGTTGAAGATGTAGGACAGGGGGCAGAGACCCAGTACTTC. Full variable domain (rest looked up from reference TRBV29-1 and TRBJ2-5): SAVISQKPSRDICQRGTSLTIQCQVDSQVTMMFWYRQQPGQSLTLIATANQGSEATYESGFVIDKFPISRPNLTFSTLTVSNMSPEDSSIYLCSVEDVGQGAETQYFGPGTRLLVL.

The CDR3 sequence is CASSEARTGNNEQFF. The CDR3 region has the DNA TGTGCCAGCAGTGAAGCAAGGACAGGGAACAATGAGCAGTTCTTC. The rearrangement joins TRBV2 to TRBJ2-1; 8 positions agree with TRBD1. Germline-derived CDR1 and CDR2 are SNHLY and FYNNEI. With 0 bases clipped from V and 5 bases from J, the junction kept 3 bases outside the gene matches. CDR3 size: 15 residues. Variable domain in full (rest from reference TRBV2 and TRBJ2-1): EPEVTQTPSHQVTQMGQEVILRCVPISNHLYFYWYRQILGQKVEFLVSFYNNEISEKSEIFDDQFSVERPDGSNFTLKIRSTKLEDSAMYFCASSEARTGNNEQFFGPGTRLTVL.

The CDR3 DNA is TGTGCCAGCAGTTTCGGGGGCGGGAGCAATGAGCAGTTCTTC. This translates into CASSFGGGSNEQFF. The rearrangement uses TRBV12-3 or TRBV12-4 and TRBJ2-1; D possibly corresponds to TRBD2 (7 bases). The CDR3 has 14 amino acids. V was pared by 3 bases and J by 6 bases, with 12 bases between.

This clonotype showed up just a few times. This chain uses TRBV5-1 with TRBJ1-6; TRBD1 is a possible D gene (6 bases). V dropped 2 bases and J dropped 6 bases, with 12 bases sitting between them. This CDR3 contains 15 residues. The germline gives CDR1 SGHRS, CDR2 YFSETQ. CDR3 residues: CASSFEGQPNSPLHF. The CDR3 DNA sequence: TGCGCCAGCAGCTTTGAGGGACAACCTAATTCACCCCTCCACTTT.

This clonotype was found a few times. The CDR3 coding sequence is TGCAGTGCTGGCCGACTAGCGGGGGAGCAAGAGACCCAGTACTTC. This codes for CSAGRLAGEQETQYF. The chain links TRBV20-1 to TRBJ2-5; TRBD2 agrees at 12 bases. CDR3 length equals 15 residues. In germline, CDR1 is DFQATT, CDR2 SNEGSKA (reference sequence). J lost 2 bases, V lost 5 bases, and 6 bases had no gene match.